The entry below gives a single T cell receptor beta chain sequence along with its context. What it binds is unknown. The CDR3 is made up of 14 amino acids. V lost 3 bases and J lost 8, with 11 bases in between. Germline CDR1 and CDR2: KGHSH and LQKENI. The method was immunoSEQ multiplex PCR; TCRdb's version includes in-frame clones alone and lacks a portion of them. The sample yields about 26,000 clones, roughly four fifths seen once. This specimen belongs to a study of CD4 T cells in relation to SARS-CoV-2 and coronaviruses. The wider study: ViraFEST: roughly ten-day antigen culture of PBMCs, then TCR beta CDR3 sequencing. The negative reference was HIV-1 Nef peptide pool or peptide-free culture.

The study, taken as a whole, reports: The cross-reactivity analysis covered only spike protein, not other viral proteins.

Before the COVID-19 pandemic, during about 2011-2019, CD4+ T cells were taken from unexposed donors. After around nine days of culture, CD4+ T cells were isolated. The J gene is TRBJ1-6, the V gene TRBV18; D gene unclear. The source is a human donor in good health. Source material: CD4+ T cells from PBMCs, cultured in vitro. CDR3 region: CASSPAEGDSPLHF. The CDR3 DNA follows: TGTGCCAGCTCACCGGCGGAGGGAGATTCACCCCTCCACTTT.